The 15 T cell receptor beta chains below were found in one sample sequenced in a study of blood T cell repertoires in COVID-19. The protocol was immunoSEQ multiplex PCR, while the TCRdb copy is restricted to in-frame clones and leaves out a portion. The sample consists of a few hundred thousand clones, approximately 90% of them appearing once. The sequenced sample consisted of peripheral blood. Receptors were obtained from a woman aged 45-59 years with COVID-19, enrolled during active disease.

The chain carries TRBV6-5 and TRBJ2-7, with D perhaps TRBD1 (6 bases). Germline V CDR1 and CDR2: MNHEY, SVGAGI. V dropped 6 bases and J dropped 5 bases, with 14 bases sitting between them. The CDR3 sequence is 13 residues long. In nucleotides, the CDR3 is TGTGCCAGCAGCGACATTAACAGGGACGAGCAGTACTTC. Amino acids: CASSDINRDEQYF.

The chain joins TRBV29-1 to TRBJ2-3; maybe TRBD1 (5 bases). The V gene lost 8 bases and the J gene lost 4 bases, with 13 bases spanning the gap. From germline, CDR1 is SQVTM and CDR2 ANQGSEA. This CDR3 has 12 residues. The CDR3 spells CSTSRGSDTQYF. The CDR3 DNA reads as TGCAGCACTTCTAGGGGATCAGATACGCAGTATTTT.

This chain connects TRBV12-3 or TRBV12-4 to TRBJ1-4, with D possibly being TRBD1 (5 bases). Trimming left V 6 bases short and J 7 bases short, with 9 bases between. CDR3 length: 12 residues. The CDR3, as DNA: TGTGCCAGCAGCCACGGGGGTGAAAAACTGTTTTTT. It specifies CASSHGGEKLFF.

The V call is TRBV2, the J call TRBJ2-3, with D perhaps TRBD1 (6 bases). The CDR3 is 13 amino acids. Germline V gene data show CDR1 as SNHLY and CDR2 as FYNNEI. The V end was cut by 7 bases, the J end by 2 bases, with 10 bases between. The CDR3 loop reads CASKGQYTDTQYF. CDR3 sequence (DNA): TGTGCCAGCAAGGGACAATACACAGATACGCAGTATTTT.

CDR3 nucleotides: TGTGCCAGCAGCCAATATGAAAAACTGTTTTTT. As protein: CASSQYEKLFF. V and J are TRBV11-2 and TRBJ1-4, with D hard to call. CDR1 and CDR2 (germline): SGHAT, FQNNGV. This CDR3 is built from 11 residues. V was trimmed by 5 bases and J by 6 bases, leaving 4 bases between them. Full variable domain (rest looked up from reference TRBV11-2 and TRBJ1-4): EAGVAQSPRYKIIEKRQSVAFWCNPISGHATLYWYQQILGQGPKLLIQFQNNGVVDDSQLPKDRFSAERLKGVDSTLKIQPAKLEDSAVYLCASSQYEKLFFGSGTQLSVL.

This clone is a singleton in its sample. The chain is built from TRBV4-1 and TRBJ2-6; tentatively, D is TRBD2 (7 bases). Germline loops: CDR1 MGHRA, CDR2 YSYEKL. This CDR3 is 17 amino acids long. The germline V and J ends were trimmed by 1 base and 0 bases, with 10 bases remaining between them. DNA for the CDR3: TGCGCCAGCAGCCAAGGAAGGGGGGGCTCTGGGGCCAACGTCCTGACTTTC. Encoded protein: CASSQGRGGSGANVLTF.

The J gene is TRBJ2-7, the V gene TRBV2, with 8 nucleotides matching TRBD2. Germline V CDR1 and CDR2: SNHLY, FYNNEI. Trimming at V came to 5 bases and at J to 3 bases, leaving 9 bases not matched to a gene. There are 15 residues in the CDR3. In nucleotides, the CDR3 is TGTGCCAGCAGTCGCTACACGGGGGGGCTCTACGAGCAGTACTTC. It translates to CASSRYTGGLYEQYF.

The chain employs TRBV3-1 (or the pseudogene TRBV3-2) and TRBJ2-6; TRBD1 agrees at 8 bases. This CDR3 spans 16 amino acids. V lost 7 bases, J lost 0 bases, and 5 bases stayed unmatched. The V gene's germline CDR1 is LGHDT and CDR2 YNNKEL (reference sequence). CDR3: CASTRTGFSGANVLTF. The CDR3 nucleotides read TGTGCCAGCACCCGGACAGGGTTCTCTGGGGCCAACGTCCTGACTTTC.

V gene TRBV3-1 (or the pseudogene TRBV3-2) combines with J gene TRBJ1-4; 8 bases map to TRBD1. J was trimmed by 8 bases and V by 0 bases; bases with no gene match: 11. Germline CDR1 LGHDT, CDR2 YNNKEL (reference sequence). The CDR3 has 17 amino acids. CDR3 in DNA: TGTGCCAGCAGCCAAGATCCCTCCGGGGACAGGATGGAAAAACTGTTTTTT. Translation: CASSQDPSGDRMEKLFF.

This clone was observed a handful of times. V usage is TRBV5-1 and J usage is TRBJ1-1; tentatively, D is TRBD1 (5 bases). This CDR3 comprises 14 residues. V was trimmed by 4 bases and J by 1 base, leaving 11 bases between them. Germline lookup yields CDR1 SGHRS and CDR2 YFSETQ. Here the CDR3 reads CASSLSTANTEAFF. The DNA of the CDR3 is TGCGCCAGCAGCCTATCGACAGCGAACACTGAAGCTTTCTTT.

In nucleotides, the CDR3 is TGCGCCAGCGGGCCTAGCGGGGGTCTGAATGAGCAGTTCTTC. This translates into CASGPSGGLNEQFF. The chain recombines TRBV10-1 with TRBJ2-1; 10 bases align to TRBD2. The V gene end was trimmed by 8 bases and the J gene end by 7 bases; junction bases not matched to a gene: 8. The CDR3 is 14 amino acids. CDR1 is WNHNN, CDR2 SYGVQD, per germline (reference sequence).

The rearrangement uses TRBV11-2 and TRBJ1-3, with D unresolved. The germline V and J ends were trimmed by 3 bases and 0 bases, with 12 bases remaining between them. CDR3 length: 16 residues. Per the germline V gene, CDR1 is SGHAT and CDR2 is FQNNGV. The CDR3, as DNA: TGTGCCAGCAGCTTCTCCAGGCCTGACTCTGGAAACACCATATATTTT. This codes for CASSFSRPDSGNTIYF.

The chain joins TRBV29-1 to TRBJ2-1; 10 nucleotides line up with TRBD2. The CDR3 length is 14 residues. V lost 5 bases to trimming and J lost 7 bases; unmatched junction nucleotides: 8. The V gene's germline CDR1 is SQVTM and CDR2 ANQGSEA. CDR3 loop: CSVFGTSVGNEQFF. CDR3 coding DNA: TGCAGCGTTTTCGGGACTAGCGTGGGAAATGAGCAGTTCTTC.

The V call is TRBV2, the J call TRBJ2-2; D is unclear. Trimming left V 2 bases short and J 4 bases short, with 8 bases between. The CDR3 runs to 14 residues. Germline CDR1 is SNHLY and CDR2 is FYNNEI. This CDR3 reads CASSESGITGELFF. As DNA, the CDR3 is TGTGCCAGCAGTGAATCAGGCATCACCGGGGAGCTGTTTTTT.

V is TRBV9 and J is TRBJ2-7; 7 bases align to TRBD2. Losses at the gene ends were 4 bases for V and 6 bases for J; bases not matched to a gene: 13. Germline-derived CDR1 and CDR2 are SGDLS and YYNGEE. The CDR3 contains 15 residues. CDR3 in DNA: TGTGCCAGCAGCCGAGGGGAGGGCATAGCAAGCGAGCAGTACTTC. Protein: CASSRGEGIASEQYF.